A single sample is the source of the 14 T cell receptor beta chains below, sequenced in a study of T cell responses to AZD1222 COVID-19 vaccine. Some clones are missing from TCRdb's copy, which holds only in-frame ones; the method was immunoSEQ multiplex PCR. This sample carries 120,000 or so clones, 87% of them seen once, and the ten largest clones take 2.5% to 3.5%. The specimen comprised peripheral blood, sampled on day 0 of AZD1222 vaccination. The source is an adult in good health.

The chain has TRBV9 and TRBJ2-1, with D possibly being TRBD2 (5 bases). Germline CDR1 and CDR2: SGDLS and YYNGEE. The V and J ends lost 4 bases and 4 bases respectively, with 18 bases between them. This CDR3 is built from 16 residues. CDR3: CASSPRAVRIYNEQFF. The CDR3, as DNA: TGTGCCAGCAGCCCCCGAGCGGTGAGGATATACAATGAGCAGTTCTTC.

The gene calls are TRBV10-1 and TRBJ2-2; TRBD2 might be the D (7 bases). The germline V gene encodes CDR1 WNHNN and CDR2 SYGVQD (reference sequence). The CDR3 length is 15 residues. The germline V and J ends were trimmed by 0 bases and 13 bases, with 18 bases remaining between them. The CDR3 DNA is TGCGCCAGCAGTGAGTCCCTTCCGGGGGGCGCAAGGCTGTTTTTT. Protein: CASSESLPGGARLFF.

The CDR3 DNA follows: TGTGCCAGCAGCCAAGATAAAAGCTTTAAACTTTTTAGTCGTGGTGGCAATGAGCAGTTCTTC. It translates to CASSQDKSFKLFSRGGNEQFF. The chain recombines TRBV4-2 with TRBJ2-1; D remains unclear. This CDR3 is built from 21 residues. Germline values: CDR1 LGHNA, CDR2 YNFKEQ. V lost 0 bases to trimming and J lost 6 bases, with 30 bases between them.

V and J are TRBV30 and TRBJ1-4; D not resolved. This CDR3 contains 12 residues. Between the trimmed V and J ends, which lost 2 bases and 8 bases, there was a span of 9 bases. Germline values: CDR1 GTSNPN, CDR2 SVGIG (reference sequence). The DNA of the CDR3 is TGTGCCTGGAGTAGAGCGAGGGAAAAACTGTTTTTT. It translates to CAWSRAREKLFF. Together with reference TRBV30 and TRBJ1-4, the CDR3 gives the full variable domain: SQTIHQWPATLVQPVGSPLSLECTVEGTSNPNLYWYRQAAGRGLQLLFYSVGIGQISSEVPQNLSASRPQDRQFILSSKKLLLSDSGFYLCAWSRAREKLFFGSGTQLSVL.

This clone was observed a single time. The genes are TRBV27 and TRBJ1-5; 8 bases are a match to TRBD1. The V gene end was trimmed by 5 bases and the J gene end by 5 bases; junction bases not matched to a gene: 5. The CDR3 extends over 14 amino acids. The germline V gene encodes CDR1 MNHEY and CDR2 SMNVEV (reference sequence). In DNA form, the CDR3 reads TGTGCCAGCAGTCCACAGGGGGAGGATCAGCCCCAGCATTTT. Its protein is CASSPQGEDQPQHF.

The V and J genes are TRBV15 and TRBJ2-7, with TRBD2 as a possible D gene (5 bases). With 0 bases removed from V and 3 bases from J, the gap between germline ends came to 12 bases. CDR3 length equals 15 residues. Germline V gene sequence: CDR1 LNHNV, CDR2 YYDKDF (reference sequence). CDR3 nucleotide sequence: TGTGCCACCAGCAGAGATCCTAGCCAACTCTACGAGCAGTACTTC. Protein sequence: CATSRDPSQLYEQYF.

This clone appeared a single time. CDR3 coding DNA: TGTGCCAGCAACCGGGATCTACCCAAAAACATTCAGTACTTC. Amino acid sequence: CASNRDLPKNIQYF. The V call is TRBV5-8, the J call TRBJ2-4; TRBD2 is a possible D gene (5 bases). CDR1 is SGHTS, CDR2 YDEGEE, per germline. The CDR3 is made up of 14 amino acids. V was clipped by 6 bases and J by 2 bases, with 12 bases between them.

The V and J genes are TRBV9 and TRBJ1-2; 7 bases align to TRBD1. Looked up from germline, CDR1 is SGDLS and CDR2 is YYNGEE. The CDR3 contains 14 residues. With V trimmed by 3 bases and J by 7 bases, 9 bases remained unmatched. For the CDR3, the DNA is TGTGCCAGCAGCGACGGGACAGTTGCAGGTGGCTACACCTTC. It specifies CASSDGTVAGGYTF.

This chain links TRBV6-6 with TRBJ2-1; 9 nucleotides agree with TRBD2. CDR3 size: 14 residues. Looked up from germline, CDR1 is MNHNY and CDR2 is SVGAGI (reference sequence). V was pared by 6 bases and J by 3 bases, with 3 bases of the junction left unmatched. This CDR3 reads CASRAGGFYNEQFF. The CDR3 DNA reads as TGTGCCAGCAGAGCGGGAGGTTTCTACAATGAGCAGTTCTTC.

V gene TRBV5-5 combines with J gene TRBJ1-1; no firm D call. Germline lookup yields CDR1 SGHKS and CDR2 YYEKEE (reference sequence). The CDR3 sequence is 14 residues long. Trimming removed 3 bases from V and 1 base from J, with 10 bases in between. This chain's CDR3 is CASSWVDQNTEAFF. The DNA for the CDR3 is TGTGCCAGCAGCTGGGTTGACCAGAACACTGAAGCTTTCTTT.

The chain recombines TRBV3-1 (or the pseudogene TRBV3-2) with TRBJ2-7; no firm D call. The germline gives CDR1 LGHDT, CDR2 YNNKEL (reference sequence). V shed 4 bases and J shed 6 bases, with 16 bases lying between them. The CDR3 is 14 amino acids. The DNA of the CDR3 is TGTGCCAGCAGCCGGACCGCGTATCCTCCCGAGCAGTACTTC. It specifies CASSRTAYPPEQYF.

The chain recombines TRBV18 with TRBJ2-1; TRBD2 matches at 12 bases. This CDR3 has 18 residues. V trimming: 5 bases; J trimming: 4 bases; junction bases outside the gene matches: 12. Per germline, CDR1 KGHSH and CDR2 LQKENI. The CDR3 reads CASSVLAGGLSIYNEQFF. CDR3 nucleotides: TGTGCCAGCTCAGTACTAGCGGGGGGATTATCCATTTACAATGAGCAGTTCTTC.

For the CDR3, the DNA is TGTGCCAGCAGTCTTACTCGGGGGCCCCAGCATTTT. This translates into CASSLTRGPQHF. The chain couples TRBV7-2 to TRBJ1-5; D uncertain. In germline, CDR1 is SGHTA, CDR2 FQGNSA. The CDR3 is 12 residues long. V gave up 6 bases and J gave up 9 bases, with 12 bases separating them.

The chain employs TRBV15 and TRBJ2-7; 10 bases are a match to TRBD2. In germline, CDR1 is LNHNV, CDR2 YYDKDF (reference sequence). Losses at the gene ends were 3 bases for V and 2 bases for J; bases not matched to a gene: 7. CDR3 size: 16 residues. The CDR3 sequence: CATSRAGLAETYEQYF. The CDR3 nucleotides read TGTGCCACCAGCAGGGCTGGACTAGCGGAAACCTACGAGCAGTACTTC.